The entry below describes one T cell receptor (beta chain). The antigen is undetermined. The CDR3 end lies 3 residues beyond the end of the read and is filled in from the germline J gene. The V end lost 4 bases, the J end lost 4 bases, and 9 bases lay between the germline ends. This CDR3 has 13 amino acids. Germline lookup yields CDR1 SGDLS and CDR2 YYNGEE. This sample is drawn from a study of Tregs in tolerant kidney transplant recipients. The assay was immunoSEQ multiplex PCR, and TCRdb's table has in-frame clones only and misses some. Its listing shows 2,600 or so clones. Study conclusions and caveats: This study did not directly address biological reproducibility. The most relevant donor-specific Treg TCRbeta repertoire apparently came from expansion with activated donor B cells. Nucleotide sequences could not be compared across some patients' samples due to primer changes. Few patients were studied, so findings need validation in larger groups.

CFSE-labeled recipient PBMCs were cultured approximately 6 days with irradiated graft donor PBMCs, then FACS-sorted. V usage is TRBV9 and J usage is TRBJ1-3; D not resolved. This sequence originates from a human patient who received a combined kidney and bone marrow transplant. Sequenced material: CD8+ T cells from blood cultured with allogeneic cells, taken before the transplant. CDR3 loop: CASSSVSGNTIYF. CDR3 bases read: TGTGCCAGCAGCTCAGTATCCGGAAACACC.